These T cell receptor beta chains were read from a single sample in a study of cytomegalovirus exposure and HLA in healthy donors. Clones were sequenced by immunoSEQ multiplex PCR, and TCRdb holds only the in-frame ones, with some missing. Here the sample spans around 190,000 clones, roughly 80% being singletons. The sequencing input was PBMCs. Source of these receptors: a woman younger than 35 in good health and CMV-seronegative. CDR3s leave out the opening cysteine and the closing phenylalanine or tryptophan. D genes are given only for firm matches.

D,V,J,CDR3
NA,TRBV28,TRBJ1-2,ASRLGGWESGYT
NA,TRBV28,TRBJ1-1,ASSPTQPMVNTEAF
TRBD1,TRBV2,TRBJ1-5,ASTGQDRNQPQH
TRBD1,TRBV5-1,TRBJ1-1,ASSFGQGNTEAF
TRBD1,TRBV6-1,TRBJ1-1,ASNLGQRNTEAF
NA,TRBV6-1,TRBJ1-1,ASSMTGEAF
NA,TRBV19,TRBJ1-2,ASSIQGSGGYT
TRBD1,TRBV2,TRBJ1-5,ASSGPDRGLDQPQH
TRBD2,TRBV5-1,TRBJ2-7,ASSSSGSFYEQY
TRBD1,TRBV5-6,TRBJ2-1,ASSLLQGSYDEQF
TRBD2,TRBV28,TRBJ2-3,ASQSGGPTDTQY
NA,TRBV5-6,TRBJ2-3,ASTFGSASTDTQY
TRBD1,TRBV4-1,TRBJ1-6,ASSQRGQGGSPLH
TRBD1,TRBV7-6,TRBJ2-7,ASSPSATGVSYEQY
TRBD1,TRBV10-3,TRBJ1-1,AISYGQDTEAF
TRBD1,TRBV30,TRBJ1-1,AWSLLQGATKQRNTEAF
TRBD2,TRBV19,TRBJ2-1,ASSSGGLSYNEQF
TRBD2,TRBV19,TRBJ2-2,ASSMGWLAGHTGELF
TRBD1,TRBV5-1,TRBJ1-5,ASSEGGSQPQH
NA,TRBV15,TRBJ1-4,ATGDGFSSNEKLF
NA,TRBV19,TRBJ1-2,ASREGMVENGYT
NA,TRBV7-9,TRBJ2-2,ASSAPENTGELF
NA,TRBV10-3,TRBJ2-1,ALGQGSYNEQF
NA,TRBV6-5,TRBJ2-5,ASSWEFKTQY
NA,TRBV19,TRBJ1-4,ASSKYGPGTNEKLF
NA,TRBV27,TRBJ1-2,ASSSGLTDSVYGYT
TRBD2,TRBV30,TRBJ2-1,AWRVPGSGARNEQF
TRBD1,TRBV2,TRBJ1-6,ASSPKTGFLPSSYNSPLH
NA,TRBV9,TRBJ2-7,ASSVGGPYEQY
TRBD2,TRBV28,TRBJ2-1,ASRERVRERGNEQF
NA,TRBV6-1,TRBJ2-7,ASSETGLGEQY
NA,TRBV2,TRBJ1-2,ASSARDSGYGYT
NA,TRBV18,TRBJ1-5,ASSPGQFNQPQH
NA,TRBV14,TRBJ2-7,ASSRYGETTYEQY
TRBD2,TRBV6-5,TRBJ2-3,ASTKLAGVHTQY
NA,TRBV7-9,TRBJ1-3,ASSQGDFRNTIY
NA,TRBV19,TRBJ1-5,ASRQGSRPQH
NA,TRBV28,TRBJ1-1,ATLTSAGRTF
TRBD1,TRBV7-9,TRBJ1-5,ASSLEEGAGNQPQH
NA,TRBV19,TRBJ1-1,ASSRPGENTEAF
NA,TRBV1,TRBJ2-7,TSSLGPESQGAKYEQY
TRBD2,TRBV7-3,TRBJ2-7,ASSKHSGGAYEQY
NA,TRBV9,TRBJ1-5,ASSTSWGVEGNQPQH
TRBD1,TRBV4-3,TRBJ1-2,ASSQDTQGGGYT
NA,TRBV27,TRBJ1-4,ASSFGGKGEKLF
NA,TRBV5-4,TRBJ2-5,ASSPPGGARETQY
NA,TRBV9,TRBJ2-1,ASSLSTVTNEQF
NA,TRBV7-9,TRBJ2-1,ASSLVGQGTSRNEQF
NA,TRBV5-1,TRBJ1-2,ASSSEQGDYGYT
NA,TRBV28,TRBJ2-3,ASSLSLTGGFGDTQY
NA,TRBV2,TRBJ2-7,AILQGSLAYEQY
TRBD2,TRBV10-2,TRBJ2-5,ASGPGLAGIETQY
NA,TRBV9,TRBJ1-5,ASSNSVGNQPQH
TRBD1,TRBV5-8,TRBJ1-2,ASSYGQGAYGYT
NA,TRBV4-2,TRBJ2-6,ASSQDSNSGANVLT
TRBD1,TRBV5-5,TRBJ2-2,ASSSRGQGGTGELF
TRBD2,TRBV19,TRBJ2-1,ASTSGSDYNEQF
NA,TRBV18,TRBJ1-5,ASSPPGGYGNQPQH
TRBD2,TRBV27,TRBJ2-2,ASRRNGAGVQPGELF
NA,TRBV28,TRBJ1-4,AIGPWEEKLF